The 17 T cell receptor beta chains reported below all come from one sample, sequenced in a study of blood T cell repertoires in COVID-19. Sequenced by immunoSEQ multiplex PCR; TCRdb stores in-frame clones only, minus some. Among roughly 160,000 clones, approximately 85% were seen once, and the ten largest hold roughly 2.5%. Material for sequencing was peripheral blood. Receptor source: a woman of 80 years or more with COVID-19, enrolled during active disease.

The chain combines TRBV11-2 with TRBJ2-2; D may be TRBD2 (5 bases). Germline values: CDR1 SGHAT, CDR2 FQNNGV. The V gene lost 5 bases and the J gene lost 6 bases, with 13 bases spanning the gap. This CDR3 is 14 amino acids long. The CDR3 here is CASSPMRVSGELFF. The CDR3 DNA is TGTGCCAGCAGCCCAATGAGGGTCTCCGGGGAGCTGTTTTTT.

The rearrangement uses TRBV2 and TRBJ1-5, with 9 bases that match TRBD1. The trim removed 7 bases at V and 0 bases at J, leaving 10 bases unmatched. CDR3 length equals 17 residues. CDR1 is SNHLY and CDR2 is FYNNEI in the germline V gene. CDR3 residues: CASTPDRGSHSNQPQHF. CDR3 in DNA: TGTGCCAGCACCCCGGACAGGGGCTCTCATAGCAATCAGCCCCAGCATTTT.

The CDR3 loop is CASSPLEGATGELFF. The CDR3 DNA reads TGTGCCAGCTCACCACTCGAGGGGGCCACCGGGGAGCTGTTTTTT. The rearrangement joins TRBV18 to TRBJ2-2, with TRBD1 matching over 7 bases. This CDR3 is 15 amino acids long. Germline values: CDR1 KGHSH, CDR2 LQKENI. With 1 base clipped from V and 4 bases from J, the junction kept 3 bases outside the gene matches.

Concerning this clone itself: Additional DNA sequences in this sample encode the identical CDR3. The J gene is TRBJ2-3, the V gene TRBV29-1, with D unresolved. V lost 2 bases and J lost 1, with 4 bases in between. This CDR3 has 12 residues. The germline V gene encodes CDR1 SQVTM and CDR2 ANQGSEA. The DNA for the CDR3 is TGCAGCGTTGAACAGGGCACAGATACGCAGTATTTT. Translation: CSVEQGTDTQYF.

V is TRBV12-5 and J is TRBJ1-2; 7 bases match TRBD1. The J segment lost 4 bases and the V segment lost 6 bases, leaving 8 bases of the junction unmatched. This CDR3 region has 14 residues. CDR1 is LGHNT and CDR2 is FRNRAP in the germline V gene. The CDR3 DNA sequence: TGTGCTAGTGGACAGGACAGGCCCCCCTATGGCTACACCTTC. Protein sequence: CASGQDRPPYGYTF.

The CDR3 sequence: CASRLTDSPLHF. DNA of the CDR3: TGTGCCAGCAGACTGACAGATTCACCCCTCCACTTT. This chain connects TRBV2 to TRBJ1-6; TRBD1 might be the D (5 bases). The V gene lost 6 bases and the J gene lost 8 bases, with 8 bases spanning the gap. Germline V gene data show CDR1 as SNHLY and CDR2 as FYNNEI. The CDR3 is 12 residues long. Full variable domain (rest looked up from reference TRBV2 and TRBJ1-6): EPEVTQTPSHQVTQMGQEVILRCVPISNHLYFYWYRQILGQKVEFLVSFYNNEISEKSEIFDDQFSVERPDGSNFTLKIRSTKLEDSAMYFCASRLTDSPLHFGNGTRLTVT.

This clone was recorded once. The J gene is TRBJ2-3, the V gene TRBV28; no definite D call. Trimming removed 7 bases at V and 5 bases at J, with 13 bases between. This CDR3 has 13 amino acids. Germline V gene data show CDR1 as MDHEN and CDR2 as SYDVKM. CDR3 coding DNA: TGTGCCAGCACCGACCACCCAGGAGATACGCAGTATTTT. Its translation is CASTDHPGDTQYF.

This chain connects TRBV7-9 to TRBJ2-7; 9 bases fit TRBD1. V lost 1 base, J lost 6 bases, and 10 bases stayed unmatched. The CDR3 extends over 16 amino acids. Germline V gives CDR1 SEHNR, CDR2 FQNEAQ (reference sequence). The chain's CDR3 is CASSLVRRTGEAEQYF. For the CDR3, the DNA is TGTGCCAGCAGCTTAGTGCGCCGGACAGGGGAGGCCGAGCAGTACTTC.

A single count supports this clone. The rearrangement links TRBV14 to TRBJ2-5; weak D call: TRBD2 (5 bases). The CDR3 spans 18 residues. CDR1 is SGHDN, CDR2 FVKESK, per germline. Trimming took 4 bases from V and 4 from J, leaving 25 bases between them. CDR3 coding DNA: TGTGCCAGCAGCCCGGGAATCTTCGGGATAGGGCAGAGAGAGACCCAGTACTTC. Translated, it gives CASSPGIFGIGQRETQYF.

V is TRBV7-2 and J is TRBJ2-7, with 8 bases identical to TRBD2. From germline, CDR1 is SGHTA and CDR2 FQGNSA. J gave up 7 bases and V 3 bases, and 2 bases lay outside the gene matches. This CDR3 comprises 12 residues. This chain's CDR3 is CASSFVAGEQYF. CDR3 nucleotides: TGTGCCAGCAGCTTTGTAGCGGGAGAGCAGTACTTC.

J is TRBJ2-7 and V is TRBV5-1, with 9 bases aligning to TRBD2. J gave up 3 bases and V 0 bases, and 1 base lay outside the gene matches. The CDR3 is 14 amino acids. Germline V gene sequence: CDR1 SGHRS, CDR2 YFSETQ. Written as DNA, the CDR3 is TGCGCCAGCAGCTTGGGTAGCGGGAGCTACGAGCAGTACTTC. This codes for CASSLGSGSYEQYF.

The rearrangement uses TRBV18 and TRBJ1-1, with D possibly TRBD1 on 6 matching bases. Germline CDR1 is KGHSH and CDR2 is LQKENI. Trimming stripped 2 bases from V and 1 base from J, with 11 bases between. CDR3 length: 15 amino acids. The CDR3 nucleotides read TGTGCCAGCTCACCATTTGAGGGGGAGAACACTGAAGCTTTCTTT. Amino acids: CASSPFEGENTEAFF.

The chain carries TRBV27 and TRBJ2-7; tentatively, D is TRBD1 (6 bases). V was shortened by 6 bases and J by 3 bases, with 12 bases between the two germline ends. Germline assignment: CDR1 MNHEY and CDR2 SMNVEV (reference sequence). CDR3 size: 13 residues. The CDR3, as DNA: TGTGCCAGCAGGGGGGCAGGATACTACGAGCAGTACTTC. Its protein product is CASRGAGYYEQYF.

The chain has TRBV19 and TRBJ1-5, with a weak D call TRBD1 (5 bases). Trimming pared 3 bases from V and 1 base from J, leaving 10 bases between. This CDR3 comprises 15 residues. CDR1 is LNHDA and CDR2 is SQIVND in the germline V gene (reference sequence). CDR3 bases: TGTGCCAGTAGTATCGTAGGGGCGAGCAATCAGCCCCAGCATTTT. Translation: CASSIVGASNQPQHF.

The chain couples TRBV7-2 to TRBJ1-6; D is ambiguous. In germline, CDR1 is SGHTA, CDR2 FQGNSA. The CDR3 sequence is 12 residues long. The V gene lost 3 bases and the J gene lost 7 bases, with 4 bases spanning the gap. The chain's CDR3 is CASSLANSPLHF. CDR3 in DNA: TGTGCCAGCAGCTTGGCCAATTCACCCCTCCACTTT.

The chain combines TRBV6-6 with TRBJ1-4, with D tentatively TRBD1 (6 bases). The CDR3 totals 13 residues. Germline V gene lookup returns CDR1 MNHNY and CDR2 SVGAGI (reference sequence). V dropped 5 bases and J dropped 7 bases, with 11 bases sitting between them. CDR3 sequence: CASSDRMSEKLFF. CDR3 coding DNA: TGTGCCAGCAGTGACAGGATGAGTGAAAAACTGTTTTTT.

This chain joins TRBV5-1 and TRBJ2-3; 9 nucleotides match TRBD1. V lost 0 bases, J lost 3 bases, and 8 bases stayed unmatched. CDR3 length: 17 amino acids. In germline, CDR1 is SGHRS, CDR2 YFSETQ. The DNA for the CDR3 is TGCGCCAGCAGCTTGGAAGACGGGACAGGGTTGACAGATACGCAGTATTTT. Protein product: CASSLEDGTGLTDTQYF.